Included here is one T cell receptor beta chain sequence, with context. Its antigen remains unidentified. V gave up 1 base and J gave up 7 bases; unmatched junction bases: 4. The CDR3 runs to 15 residues. Germline V gene lookup returns CDR1 SEHNR and CDR2 FQNEAQ (reference sequence). The data stem from a study of shared clonotypes between healthy human individuals. About the research overall: The plates for each donor numbered three CD4 naive, three CD4 memory, two CD8 naive and one CD8 memory.

Using immunoSEQ multiplex PCR, the repertoire was profiled, and TCRdb retains in-frame clones only, with some absent. Of approximately 740,000 clones listed, 74% are singletons. Overall study findings and caveats: Tissues were not sampled, only blood, and their repertoires likely differ. Non-shared clonotypes showed lower generation probabilities than clonotypes common to all four donors. Naive subsets typically showed greater estimated richness than memory subsets.

The V gene is TRBV7-9, the J gene TRBJ1-4; 9 bases match TRBD1. The sequenced sample was memory CD4+ T cells sorted from blood. The subset denotes: CD45RA-negative fraction. The receptor's source is a woman aged 25 to 39 in good health. The CDR3 loop is CASSLGGTGLEKLFF. The CDR3 DNA sequence: TGTGCCAGCAGCTTAGGCGGGACAGGGCTTGAAAAACTGTTTTTT. Combining the CDR3 with reference TRBV7-9 and TRBJ1-4 gives the whole variable domain DTGVSQNPRHKITKRGQNVTFRCDPISEHNRLYWYRQTLGQGPEFLTYFQNEAQLEKSRLLSDRFSAERPKGSFSTLEIQRTEQGDSAMYLCASSLGGTGLEKLFFGSGTQLSVL.